This record covers a single T cell receptor (beta chain). One junction end disagrees with the germline gene, perhaps due to a read error. This CDR3 spans 11 amino acids. Germline CDR1 and CDR2: KGHSH and LQKENI. The sample originates from a study of cytomegalovirus exposure and HLA in healthy donors. In the PCR, 60 Vbeta and 13 Jbeta primers were used. The protocol was immunoSEQ multiplex PCR, while the TCRdb copy is restricted to in-frame clones and leaves out a portion. Found here are about 100,000 clones, about three quarters of them singletons; the top ten hold less than 9%. The chain uses TRBV18 and TRBJ2-7; 8 bases line up with TRBD1. The sequenced sample was PBMCs. This TCR came from a man in his forties in good health and CMV-seropositive. The CDR3 loop is CASSPGQGRAF. CDR3 nucleotide sequence: TGTGCCAGCTCACCCGGACAGGGTAGGGCCTTC.